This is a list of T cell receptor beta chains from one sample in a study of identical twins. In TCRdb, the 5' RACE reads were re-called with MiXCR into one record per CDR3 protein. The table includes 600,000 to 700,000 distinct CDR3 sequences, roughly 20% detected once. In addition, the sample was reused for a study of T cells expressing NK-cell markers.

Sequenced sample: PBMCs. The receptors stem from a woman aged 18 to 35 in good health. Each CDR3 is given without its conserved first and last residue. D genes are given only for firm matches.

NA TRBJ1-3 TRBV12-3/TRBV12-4 ASITPDRSSGNTIY
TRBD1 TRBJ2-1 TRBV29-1 SVSPGQGNEQF
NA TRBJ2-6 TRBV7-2 ASLKHSGANVLT
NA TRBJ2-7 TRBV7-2 ASSRDLAYEQY
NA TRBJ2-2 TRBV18 ASSLQQGNTGELF
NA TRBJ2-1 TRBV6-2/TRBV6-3 ASVAGPNEQF
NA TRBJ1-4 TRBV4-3 ASSQDPHVEKLF
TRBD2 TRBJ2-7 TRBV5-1 ASSTREGLNEQY
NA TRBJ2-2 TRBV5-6 ASSPGTAGTGELF
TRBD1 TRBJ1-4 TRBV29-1 SVIASTGGSRGLF
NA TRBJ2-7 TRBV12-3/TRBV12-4 ASSLSGLLTYEQY
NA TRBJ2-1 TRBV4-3 ASNQVQGAEQF
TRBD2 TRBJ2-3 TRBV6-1 ASTRSASGGLTDTQY
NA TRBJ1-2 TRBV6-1 ASSERNFYGYT
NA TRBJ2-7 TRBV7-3 ASSPSSSVEQY
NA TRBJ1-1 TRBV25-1 ASSESKGRTEAF
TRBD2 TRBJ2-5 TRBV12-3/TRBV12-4 ASSLAALAGGPSWETQY
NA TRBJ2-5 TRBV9 ASSAGTNPLYPTKTQY
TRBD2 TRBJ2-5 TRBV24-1 ATSDGLAGGLETQY
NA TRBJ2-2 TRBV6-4 ASSEEGSTGELF
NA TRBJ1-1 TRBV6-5 ASSASTENTEAF
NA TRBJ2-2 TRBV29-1 SVQKQNTGELF
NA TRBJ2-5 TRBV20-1 SAREIGETQY
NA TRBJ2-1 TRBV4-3 ASSQDVVGSSYNEQF
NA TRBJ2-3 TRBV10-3 AIDSPGTDTQY
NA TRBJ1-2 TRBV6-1 ASSEALRSPFYGYT
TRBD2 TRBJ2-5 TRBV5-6 ASSLLLAGGLETQY
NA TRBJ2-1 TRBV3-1 ASSQARAEQF
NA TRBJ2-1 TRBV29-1 SVEDGGAAGYNEQF
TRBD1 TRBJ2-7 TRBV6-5 ASSYSTGGSYEQY
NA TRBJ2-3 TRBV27 ASSLLVSTDTQY
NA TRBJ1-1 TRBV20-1 SARDLEEITEAF
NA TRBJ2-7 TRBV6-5 ASSYRGSTYEQY
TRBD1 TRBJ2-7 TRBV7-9 ASSFGDRYYEQY
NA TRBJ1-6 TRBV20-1 SARTGPNSPLH
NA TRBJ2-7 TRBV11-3 ASSPAGDRISYEQY
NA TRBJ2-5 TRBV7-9 ASSGLDRESGETQY
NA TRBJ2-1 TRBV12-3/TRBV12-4 ASRINEQF
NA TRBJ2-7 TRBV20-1 SANLPGLTYEQY
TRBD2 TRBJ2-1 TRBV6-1 ASGGLAGETFYNEQF
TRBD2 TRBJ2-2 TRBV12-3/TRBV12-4 ASSTSGTNTGELF
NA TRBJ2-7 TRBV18 ASSTTTWGRYYEQY
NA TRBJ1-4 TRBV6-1 ASSRNPGTSLREKLF
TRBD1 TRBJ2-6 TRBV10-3 AIMGAQGAGANVLT
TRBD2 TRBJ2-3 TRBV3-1 ASSSSGRPPDTQY
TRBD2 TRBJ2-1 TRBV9 ASSATSGGPYNEQF
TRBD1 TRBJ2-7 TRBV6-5 ASTSGTGVNEQY
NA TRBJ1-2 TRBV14 ASSQERGPYGYT
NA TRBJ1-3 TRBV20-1 SAVAGNTIY
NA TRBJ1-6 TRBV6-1 ASRKWGDNSPLH
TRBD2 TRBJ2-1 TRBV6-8 ASIPGLVAPNEQF
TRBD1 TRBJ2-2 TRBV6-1 ASNNRGLYTGELF
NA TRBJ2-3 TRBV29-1 SVRVGFTDTQY
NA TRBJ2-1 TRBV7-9 ASSFSAGTYNEQF
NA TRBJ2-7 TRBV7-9 ASSLVGITYEQY
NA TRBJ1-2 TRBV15 ATSRDPGSTTRYGYT
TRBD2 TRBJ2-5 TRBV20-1 SARRGGGAYDQY
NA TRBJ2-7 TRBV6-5 ASSKLGGSRWAYEQY
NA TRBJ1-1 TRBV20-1 SARDWNVPTEAF